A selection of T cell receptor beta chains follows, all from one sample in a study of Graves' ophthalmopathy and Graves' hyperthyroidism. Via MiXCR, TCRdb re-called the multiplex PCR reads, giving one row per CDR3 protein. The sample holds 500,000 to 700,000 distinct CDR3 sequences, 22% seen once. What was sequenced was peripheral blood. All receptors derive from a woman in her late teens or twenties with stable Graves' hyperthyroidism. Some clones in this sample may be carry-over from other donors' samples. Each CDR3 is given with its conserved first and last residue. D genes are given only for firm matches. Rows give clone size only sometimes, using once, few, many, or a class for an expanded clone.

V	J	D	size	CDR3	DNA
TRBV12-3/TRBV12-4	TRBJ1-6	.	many	CAIRRRKSSYNSPLHF	TGTGCCATCCGTCGAAGGAAGAGCTCCTATAATTCACCCCTCCACTTT
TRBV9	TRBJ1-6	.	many	CASSVFLGSPLHF	TGTGCCAGCAGCGTATTCCTTGGATCACCCCTCCACTTT
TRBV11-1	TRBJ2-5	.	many	CASSLARSWGTGPETQYF	TGTGCCAGCAGCTTAGCGCGGAGTTGGGGGACGGGACCAGAGACCCAGTACTTC
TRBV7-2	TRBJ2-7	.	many	CACRRVGYEQYF	TGTGCCTGCCGTAGGGTCGGTTACGAGCAGTACTTC
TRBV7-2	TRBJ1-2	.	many	CASSLLGDYGYTF	TGTGCCAGCAGCCTCCTGGGCGACTATGGCTACACCTTC
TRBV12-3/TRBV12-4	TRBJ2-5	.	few	CASRIGLGHRKETQYF	TGTGCCAGCAGAATAGGACTGGGGCACAGAAAAGAGACCCAGTACTTC
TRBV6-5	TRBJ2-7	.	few	CASSSNPTGEQYF	TGTGCCAGCAGTTCCAACCCGACAGGCGAGCAGTACTTC
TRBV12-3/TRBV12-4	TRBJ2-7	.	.	CASRAGTTSSYEQYF	TGTGCCAGCAGAGCCGGGACAACTAGCTCCTACGAGCAGTACTTC
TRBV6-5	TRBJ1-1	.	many	CASSYSFAGDTEAFF	TGTGCCAGCAGTTACTCGTTTGCAGGGGACACTGAAGCTTTCTTT
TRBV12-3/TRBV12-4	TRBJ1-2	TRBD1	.	CASRSQGASYGYTF	TGTGCCAGCAGGTCACAGGGGGCCAGCTATGGCTACACCTTC
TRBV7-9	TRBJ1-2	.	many	CASRTAYSYGYTF	TGTGCCAGCCGGACGGCCTATTCATATGGCTACACCTTC
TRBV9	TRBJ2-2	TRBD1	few	CASSVERGQNTGELFF	TGTGCCAGCAGCGTAGAGAGGGGGCAAAACACCGGGGAGCTGTTTTTT
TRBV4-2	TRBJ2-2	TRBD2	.	CASSHTIAGGNTGELFF	TGTGCCAGCAGCCATACCATAGCGGGAGGGAACACCGGGGAGCTGTTTTTT
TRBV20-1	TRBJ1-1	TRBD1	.	CSARDVRDRDTEAFF	TGCAGTGCTAGAGATGTCCGGGACAGGGACACTGAAGCTTTCTTT
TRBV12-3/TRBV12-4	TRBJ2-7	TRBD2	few	CASSFWTSGIHYEQYF	TGTGCCAGCAGTTTTTGGACTAGCGGGATCCACTACGAGCAGTACTTC
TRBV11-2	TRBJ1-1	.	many	CASSGPDRTNTEAFF	TGTGCCAGCAGCGGTCCGGACCGAACGAACACTGAAGCTTTCTTT
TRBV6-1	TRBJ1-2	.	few	CASSPLGLYGYTF	TGTGCCAGCAGTCCGTTAGGGCTCTATGGCTACACCTTC
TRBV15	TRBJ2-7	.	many	CATSMGHASSYEQYF	TGTGCCACCAGCATGGGACACGCAAGCTCCTACGAGCAGTACTTC
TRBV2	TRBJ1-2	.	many	CASSVQENYGYTF	TGTGCCAGCAGTGTACAGGAGAACTATGGCTACACCTTC
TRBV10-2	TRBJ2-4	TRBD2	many	CASSERREGTKNIQYF	TGCGCCAGCAGTGAAAGGCGGGAGGGTACCAAAAACATTCAGTACTTC
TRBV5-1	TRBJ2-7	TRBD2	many	CASSQGGGALTYEQYF	TGCGCCAGCAGCCAGGGCGGGGGGGCCCTAACCTACGAGCAGTACTTC
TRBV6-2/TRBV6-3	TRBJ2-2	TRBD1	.	CASSHSGQANTGELFF	TGTGCCAGCAGTCACTCGGGACAGGCGAACACCGGGGAGCTGTTTTTT
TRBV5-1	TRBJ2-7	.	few	CASSLDGPREQYF	TGCGCCAGCAGCTTGGACGGCCCTCGCGAGCAGTACTTC
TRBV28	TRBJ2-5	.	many	CASRSLETNQETQYF	TGTGCCAGCAGATCCCTAGAGACCAATCAAGAGACCCAGTACTTC